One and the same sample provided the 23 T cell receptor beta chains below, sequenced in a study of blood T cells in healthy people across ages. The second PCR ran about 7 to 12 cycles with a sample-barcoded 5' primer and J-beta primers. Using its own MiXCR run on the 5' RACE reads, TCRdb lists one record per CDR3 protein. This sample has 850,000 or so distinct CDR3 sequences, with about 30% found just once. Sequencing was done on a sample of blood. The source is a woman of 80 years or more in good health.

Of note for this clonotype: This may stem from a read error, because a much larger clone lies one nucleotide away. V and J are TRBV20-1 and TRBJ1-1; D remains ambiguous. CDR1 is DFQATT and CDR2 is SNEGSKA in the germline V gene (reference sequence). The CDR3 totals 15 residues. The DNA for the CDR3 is TGCAGTGCTGGAGATCGTCGATCCTTGAACACTGAAGCTTTCTTT. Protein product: CSAGDRRSLNTEAFF.

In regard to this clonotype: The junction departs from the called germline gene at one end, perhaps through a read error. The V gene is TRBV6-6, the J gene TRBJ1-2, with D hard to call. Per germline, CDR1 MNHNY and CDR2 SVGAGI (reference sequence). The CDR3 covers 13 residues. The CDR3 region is CASSHSVRYGYTF. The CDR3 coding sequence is TGTGCCAGCAGTCACTCCGTTAGATATGGCTACACCTTC.

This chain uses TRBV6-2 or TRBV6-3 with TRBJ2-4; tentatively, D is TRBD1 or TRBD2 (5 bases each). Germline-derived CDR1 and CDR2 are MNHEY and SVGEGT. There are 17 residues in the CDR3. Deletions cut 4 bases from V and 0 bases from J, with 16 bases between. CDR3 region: CASSSRGSQLAKNIQYF. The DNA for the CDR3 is TGTGCCAGCAGTTCCCGGGGCAGCCAACTAGCCAAAAACATTCAGTACTTC.

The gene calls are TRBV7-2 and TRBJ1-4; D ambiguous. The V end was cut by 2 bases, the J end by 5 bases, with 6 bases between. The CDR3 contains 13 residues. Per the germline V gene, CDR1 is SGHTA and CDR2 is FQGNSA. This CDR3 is CASSLNRNEKLFF. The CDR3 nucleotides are TGTGCCAGCAGCTTAAACAGAAATGAAAAACTGTTTTTT.

The CDR3 reads CSAITLGETQYF. The DNA of the CDR3 is TGCAGTGCTATCACCCTCGGGGAGACCCAGTACTTC. The chain carries TRBV20-1 and TRBJ2-7; D is ambiguous. Judging by the DNA end, TRBJ2-5 fits better; the J call may be wrong. This CDR3 is built from 12 residues. Germline V gives CDR1 DFQATT, CDR2 SNEGSKA (reference sequence).

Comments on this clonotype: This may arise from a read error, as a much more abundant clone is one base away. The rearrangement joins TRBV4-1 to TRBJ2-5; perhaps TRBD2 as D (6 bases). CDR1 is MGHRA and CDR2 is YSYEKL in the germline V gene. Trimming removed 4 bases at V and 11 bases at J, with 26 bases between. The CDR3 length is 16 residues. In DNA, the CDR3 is TGCGCCAGCAGCCCCCGCGGCACTAGCTCCTACAATGAGCAGTACTTC. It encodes CASSPRGTSSYNEQYF.

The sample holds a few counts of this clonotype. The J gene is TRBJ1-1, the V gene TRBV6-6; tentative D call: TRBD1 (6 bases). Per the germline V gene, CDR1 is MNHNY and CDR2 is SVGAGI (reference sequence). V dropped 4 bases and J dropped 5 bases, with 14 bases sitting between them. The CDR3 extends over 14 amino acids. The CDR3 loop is CASSWGRGITEAFF. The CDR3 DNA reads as TGTGCCAGCAGTTGGGGCAGGGGAATAACTGAAGCTTTCTTT.

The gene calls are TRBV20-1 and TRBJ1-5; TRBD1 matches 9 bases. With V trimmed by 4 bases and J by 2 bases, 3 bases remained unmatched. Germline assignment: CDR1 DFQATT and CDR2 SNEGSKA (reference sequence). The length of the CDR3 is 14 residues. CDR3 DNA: TGCAGTGCTATCCGGGACAGGGGCAATCAGCCCCAGCATTTT. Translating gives CSAIRDRGNQPQHF.

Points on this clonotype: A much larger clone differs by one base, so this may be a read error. CDR3 region: CASSPSRAGGQETRYF. CDR3 coding DNA: TGTGCCAGCAGCCCTAGTCGGGCGGGGGGCCAAGAGACCCGGTACTTC. The chain employs TRBV7-2 and TRBJ2-5, with TRBD2 matching over 8 bases. Germline V gives CDR1 SGHTA, CDR2 FQGNSA. The CDR3 totals 16 residues.

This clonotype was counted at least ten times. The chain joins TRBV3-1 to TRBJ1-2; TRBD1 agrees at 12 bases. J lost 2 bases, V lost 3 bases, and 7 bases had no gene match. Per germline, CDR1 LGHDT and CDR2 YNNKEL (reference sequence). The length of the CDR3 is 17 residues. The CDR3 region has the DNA TGTGCCAGCAGCCACAATCCCGGGACAGGGGGCAACTATGGCTACACCTTC. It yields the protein CASSHNPGTGGNYGYTF. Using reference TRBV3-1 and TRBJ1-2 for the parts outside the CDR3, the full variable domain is DTAVSQTPKYLVTQMGNDKSIKCEQNLGHDTMYWYKQDSKKFLKIMFSYNNKELIINETVPNRFSPKSPDKAHLNLHINSLELGDSAVYFCASSHNPGTGGNYGYTFGSGTRLTVV.

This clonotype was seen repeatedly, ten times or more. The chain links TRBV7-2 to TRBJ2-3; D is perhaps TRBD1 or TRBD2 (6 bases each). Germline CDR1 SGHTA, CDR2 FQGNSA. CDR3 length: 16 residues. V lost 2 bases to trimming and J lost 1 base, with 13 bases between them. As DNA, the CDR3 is TGTGCCAGCAGCTTAATTCCGGGGGCGGGCACAGATACGCAGTATTTT. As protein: CASSLIPGAGTDTQYF.

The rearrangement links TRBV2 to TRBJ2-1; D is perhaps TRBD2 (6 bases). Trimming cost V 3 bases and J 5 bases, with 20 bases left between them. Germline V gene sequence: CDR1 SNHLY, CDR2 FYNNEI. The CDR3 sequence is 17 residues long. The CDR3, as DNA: TGTGCCAGCAGTGATGGGGGGTCCCCACCTACTAACAATGAGCAGTTCTTC. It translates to CASSDGGSPPTNNEQFF.

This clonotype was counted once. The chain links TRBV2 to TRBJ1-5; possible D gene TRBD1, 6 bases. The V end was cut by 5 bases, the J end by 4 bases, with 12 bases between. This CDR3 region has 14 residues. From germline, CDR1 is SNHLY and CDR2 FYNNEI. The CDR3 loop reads CASSRQGLNQPQHF. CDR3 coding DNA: TGTGCCAGCAGTCGCCAGGGGTTGAATCAGCCCCAGCATTTT.

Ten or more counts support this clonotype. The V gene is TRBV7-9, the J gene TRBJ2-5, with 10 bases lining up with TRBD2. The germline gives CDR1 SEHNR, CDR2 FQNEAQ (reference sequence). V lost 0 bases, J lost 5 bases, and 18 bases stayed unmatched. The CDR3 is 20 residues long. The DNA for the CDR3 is TGTGCCAGCAGCTTAGCGTCCAAAGCGGGGGGGCCATTCTCTAAGGAGACCCAGTACTTC. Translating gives CASSLASKAGGPFSKETQYF.

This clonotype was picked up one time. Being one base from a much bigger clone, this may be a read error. The CDR3 sequence: CAGTNKAGMADTQYF. For the CDR3, the DNA is TGTGCCGGCACCAACAAGGCTGGGATGGCAGATACGCAGTATTTT. The chain joins TRBV11-3 to TRBJ2-3; no reliable D call. CDR3 size: 15 residues. Germline V lookup: CDR1 SGHNT, CDR2 YENEEA. Trimming shortened V by 11 bases and J by 4 bases, and 22 bases separated the two germline ends.

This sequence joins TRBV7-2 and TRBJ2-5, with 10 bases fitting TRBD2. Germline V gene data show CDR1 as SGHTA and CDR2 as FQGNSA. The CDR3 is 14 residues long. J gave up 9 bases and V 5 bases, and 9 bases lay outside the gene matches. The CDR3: CASSPPPLAGAQYF. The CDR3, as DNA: TGTGCCAGCAGCCCCCCTCCCCTAGCGGGGGCCCAGTACTTC.

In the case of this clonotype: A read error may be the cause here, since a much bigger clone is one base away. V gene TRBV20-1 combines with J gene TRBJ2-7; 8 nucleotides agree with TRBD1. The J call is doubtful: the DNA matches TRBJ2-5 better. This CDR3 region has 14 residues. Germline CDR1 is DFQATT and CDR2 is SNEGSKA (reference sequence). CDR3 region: CSAAGGAYRETQYF. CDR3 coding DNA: TGCAGTGCTGCAGGGGGCGCTTATAGGGAGACCCAGTACTTC.

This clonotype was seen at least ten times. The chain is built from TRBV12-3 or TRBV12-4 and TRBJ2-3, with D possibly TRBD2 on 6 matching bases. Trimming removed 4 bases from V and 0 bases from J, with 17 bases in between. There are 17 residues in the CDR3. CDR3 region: CASSWPLAGTSTDTQYF. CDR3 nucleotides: TGTGCCAGCAGTTGGCCCCTTGCGGGGACTAGCACAGATACGCAGTATTTT.

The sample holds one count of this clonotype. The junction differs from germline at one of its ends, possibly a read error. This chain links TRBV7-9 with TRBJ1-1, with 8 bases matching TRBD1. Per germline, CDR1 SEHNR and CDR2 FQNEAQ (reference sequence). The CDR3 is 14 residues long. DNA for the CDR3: TGTGCCGGCAGCCCGCTGGACAGGGCCAGTGAAGCTTTCTTT. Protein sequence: CAGSPLDRASEAFF.

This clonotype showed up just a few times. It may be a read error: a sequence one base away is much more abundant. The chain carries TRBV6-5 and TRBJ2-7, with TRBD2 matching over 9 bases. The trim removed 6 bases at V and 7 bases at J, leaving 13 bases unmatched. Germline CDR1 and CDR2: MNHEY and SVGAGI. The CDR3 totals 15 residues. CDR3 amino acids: CASSQSGGMSNEQYF. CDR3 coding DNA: TGTGCCAGCAGCCAGAGCGGGGGGATGTCCAATGAGCAGTACTTC.

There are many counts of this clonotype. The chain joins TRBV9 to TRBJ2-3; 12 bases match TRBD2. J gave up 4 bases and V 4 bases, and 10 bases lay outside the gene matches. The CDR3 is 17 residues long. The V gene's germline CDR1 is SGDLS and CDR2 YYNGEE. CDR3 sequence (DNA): TGTGCCAGCAGCCCAACCGGGACTAGCGGGTCCGCAGATACGCAGTATTTT. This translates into CASSPTGTSGSADTQYF.

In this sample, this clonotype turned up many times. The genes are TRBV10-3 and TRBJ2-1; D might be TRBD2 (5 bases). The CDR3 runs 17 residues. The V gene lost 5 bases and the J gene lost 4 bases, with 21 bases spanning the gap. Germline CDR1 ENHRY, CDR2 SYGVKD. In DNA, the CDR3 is TGTGCCATCAGTAAGGACCCCGTGGGAGACAAATACAATGAGCAGTTCTTC. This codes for CAISKDPVGDKYNEQFF.

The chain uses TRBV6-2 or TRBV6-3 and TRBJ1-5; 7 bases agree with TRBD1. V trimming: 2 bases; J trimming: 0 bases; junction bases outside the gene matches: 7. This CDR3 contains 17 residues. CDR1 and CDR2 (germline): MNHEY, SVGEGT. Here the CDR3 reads CASSYLDTGVSNQPQHF. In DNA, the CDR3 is TGTGCCAGCAGTTACCTGGATACAGGGGTTAGCAATCAGCCCCAGCATTTT.